The 21 T cell receptor beta chains below all came from one sample that was sequenced in a study of blood T cells in healthy people across ages. A J-beta primer mix and a sample-barcoded 5' primer were used in a second PCR of about 7 to 12 cycles. MiXCR, run by TCRdb on the 5' RACE reads, gives a single entry per CDR3 protein. The data contain 1.5 million to 2 million distinct CDR3 sequences, 25% to 30% of them singletons. The sample consisted of blood. These receptors were obtained from a woman in her thirties in good health.

The chain uses TRBV5-1 and TRBJ2-1; no definite D call. V was cut by 2 bases and J by 0 bases, with 9 bases left in between. CDR3 length: 15 residues. Germline lookup yields CDR1 SGHRS and CDR2 YFSETQ. CDR3 DNA: TGCGCCAGCAGCTTCGTGGCAACCTCCTACAATGAGCAGTTCTTC. It encodes CASSFVATSYNEQFF. Complete variable domain (other parts from reference TRBV5-1 and TRBJ2-1): KAGVTQTPRYLIKTRGQQVTLSCSPISGHRSVSWYQQTPGQGLQFLFEYFSETQRNKGNFPGRFSGRQFSNSRSEMNVSTLELGDSALYLCASSFVATSYNEQFFGPGTRLTVL.

The table lists this clonotype with a few counts. The rearrangement uses TRBV20-1 and TRBJ2-7, with a possible D match to TRBD1 (5 bases). The V end was cut by 5 bases, the J end by 3 bases, with 14 bases between. This CDR3 region has 13 residues. The germline CDR1 and CDR2 sequences are DFQATT and SNEGSKA (reference sequence). CDR3 DNA sequence: TGCAGTGCTCTTAAGGGCAGGGTCTACGAGCAGTACTTC. Translating gives CSALKGRVYEQYF.

The chain recombines TRBV27 with TRBJ2-5; possibly TRBD1 for D (5 bases). Germline V gives CDR1 MNHEY, CDR2 SMNVEV (reference sequence). The V end was cut by 5 bases, the J end by 4 bases, with 17 bases between. The length of the CDR3 is 15 residues. CDR3 protein: CASSPRTPYRETQYF. In DNA form, the CDR3 reads TGTGCCAGCAGTCCCCGGACACCCTACAGAGAGACCCAGTACTTC.

The genes are TRBV7-9 and TRBJ1-6; D call uncertain. Germline values: CDR1 SEHNR, CDR2 FQNEAQ (reference sequence). The CDR3 spans 15 residues. V was clipped by 0 bases and J by 4 bases, with 7 bases between them. The CDR3 region is CASSLASGYNSPLHF. CDR3 DNA: TGTGCCAGCAGCTTAGCTTCCGGTTATAATTCACCCCTCCACTTT.

This clonotype occurred a few times. V and J are TRBV18 and TRBJ2-6, with TRBD2 matching 8 bases. Germline CDR1 KGHSH, CDR2 LQKENI. V lost 2 bases to trimming and J lost 0 bases; unmatched junction nucleotides: 6. The CDR3 is 18 amino acids. Here the CDR3 DNA reads TGTGCCAGCTCACCAGGACTAGCTGAGAGCTCTGGGGCCAACGTCCTGACTTTC. Its protein is CASSPGLAESSGANVLTF.

J is TRBJ2-3 and V is TRBV30; 8 positions agree with TRBD2. The germline V gene has CDR1 GTSNPN and CDR2 SVGIG (reference sequence). The CDR3 covers 13 residues. V lost 3 bases, J lost 7 bases, and 6 bases stayed unmatched. Here the CDR3 DNA reads TGTGCCTGGAGAGAGGTAGCGGGGAATACGCAGTATTTT. The encoded protein is CAWREVAGNTQYF.

With regard to this clonotype: The junction departs from germline at one end; a sequencing error may be responsible. The CDR3 is CASTFLSANTGERFF. In DNA, the CDR3 is TGTGCCAGCACCTTCCTTAGCGCTAACACCGGGGAGCGGTTTTTT. The rearrangement uses TRBV12-3 or TRBV12-4 and TRBJ2-2; tentatively, D is TRBD2 (5 bases). The CDR3 is 15 amino acids.

The chain couples TRBV28 to TRBJ2-7; D unresolved. V lost 6 bases and J lost 0, with 12 bases in between. Looked up from germline, CDR1 is MDHEN and CDR2 is SYDVKM. This CDR3 region has 14 residues. The CDR3 reads CASRPTSLSYEQYF. CDR3 nucleotide sequence: TGTGCCAGCAGGCCGACCAGCCTCTCCTACGAGCAGTACTTC. The full variable domain, in which reference TRBV28 and TRBJ2-7 provide the parts outside the CDR3, is DVKVTQSSRYLVKRTGEKVFLECVQDMDHENMFWYRQDPGLGLRLIYFSYDVKMKEKGDIPEGYSVSREKKERFSLILESASTNQTSMYLCASRPTSLSYEQYFGPGTRLTVT.

This clonotype was found a few times. The rearrangement uses TRBV12-5 and TRBJ1-5; 10 positions agree with TRBD1. Germline CDR1 reads LGHNT; CDR2 reads FRNRAP. The CDR3 has 16 amino acids. With V trimmed by 5 bases and J by 0 bases, 4 bases remained unmatched. CDR3 protein: CASGKGTGDSNQPQHF. CDR3 coding DNA: TGTGCTAGTGGTAAAGGGACAGGGGATAGCAATCAGCCCCAGCATTTT. The full variable domain, its missing parts supplied by reference TRBV12-5 and TRBJ1-5, is DARVTQTPRHKVTEMGQEVTMRCQPILGHNTVFWYRQTMMQGLELLAYFRNRAPLDDSGMPKDRFSAEMPDATLATLKIQPSEPRDSAVYFCASGKGTGDSNQPQHFGDGTRLSIL.

The sample holds a few counts of this clonotype. The chain uses TRBV24-1 and TRBJ2-7; 7 bases agree with TRBD1. The length of the CDR3 is 15 residues. In germline, CDR1 is KGHDR, CDR2 SFDVKD. With V trimmed by 4 bases and J by 4 bases, 9 bases remained unmatched. This CDR3 is CATSDSGQASYEQYF. The CDR3 bases are TGTGCCACCAGTGACTCCGGACAGGCCTCTTACGAGCAGTACTTC.

The genes are TRBV15 and TRBJ1-4; weak D call: TRBD1 (6 bases). The CDR3 contains 15 residues. Germline loops: CDR1 LNHNV, CDR2 YYDKDF (reference sequence). V was clipped by 1 base and J by 7 bases, with 13 bases between them. Written as DNA, the CDR3 is TGTGCCACCAGCAGAGGCAGGGGTCTTGGTGAAAAACTGTTTTTT. This codes for CATSRGRGLGEKLFF.

As to this clonotype: It may be a read error: a sequence one base away is much more abundant. The V and J genes are TRBV6-5 and TRBJ1-2, with TRBD1 as a possible D gene (6 bases). V lost 1 base, J lost 7 bases, and 16 bases lay in between. The CDR3 loop spans 15 amino acids. CDR1 is MNHEY, CDR2 SVGAGI, per germline. CDR3 amino acids: CASSYWGADSSGYTF. The CDR3 DNA follows: TGTGCCAGCAGTTACTGGGGGGCGGACAGTAGTGGCTACACCTTC.

At least ten counts were recorded for this clonotype. The rearrangement joins TRBV24-1 to TRBJ2-1; 11 nucleotides line up with TRBD2. Looked up from germline, CDR1 is KGHDR and CDR2 is SFDVKD. Germline trimming cut 3 bases from V and 10 bases from J; bases unmatched to any gene: 7. The CDR3 is made up of 15 amino acids. CDR3 in amino acids: CATSDARLAGREQFF. The CDR3 DNA is TGTGCCACCAGTGATGCCCGACTAGCGGGGCGGGAGCAGTTCTTC.

This chain links TRBV6-2 or TRBV6-3 with TRBJ2-1; TRBD2 matches at 12 bases. With V trimmed by 5 bases and J by 7 bases, 6 bases remained unmatched. This CDR3 is 15 amino acids long. Germline values: CDR1 MNHEY, CDR2 SVGEGT. The CDR3 loop is CASSITGTSGNEQFF. CDR3 in DNA: TGTGCCAGCAGTATTACCGGGACTAGCGGGAATGAGCAGTTCTTC.

This clonotype was seen once. A read error is possible here, since a much larger clone lies one base away. The V and J genes are TRBV29-1 and TRBJ2-5, with 11 bases aligning to TRBD2. The CDR3 is 17 residues long. The germline gives CDR1 SQVTM, CDR2 ANQGSEA. CDR3 nucleotides: TGCAGCGGGGATACCGGGACTAGCGGTCTTTCTAGAGAGACCCAGGACTTC. Protein: CSGDTGTSGLSRETQDF.

The chain couples TRBV9 to TRBJ1-2; perhaps TRBD1 as D (5 bases). V lost 4 bases and J 7 bases, leaving 23 bases between the germline ends. CDR1 is SGDLS, CDR2 YYNGEE, per germline. This CDR3 comprises 16 residues. CDR3 in amino acids: CASSPRTTGESFGYTF. DNA of the CDR3: TGTGCCAGCAGCCCCCGGACGACGGGGGAGTCCTTTGGCTACACCTTC.

This chain uses TRBV12-3 or TRBV12-4 with TRBJ2-3; D is tentatively TRBD1 or TRBD2 (5 bases each). V was pared by 4 bases and J by 2 bases, with 13 bases between. The CDR3 runs 15 residues. In DNA, the CDR3 is TGTGCCAGCAGTTCAAGGCTAGGGACCACAGATACGCAGTATTTT. Protein product: CASSSRLGTTDTQYF.

This clonotype occurred a few times. This chain connects TRBV6-5 to TRBJ1-1; D unclear. There are 13 residues in the CDR3. The ends were cut back, 6 bases at V and 5 bases at J, with 13 bases in the middle. From germline, CDR1 is MNHEY and CDR2 SVGAGI. As DNA, the CDR3 is TGTGCCAGCAGCAGATTCGTAGGGACTGAAGCTTTCTTT. Its translation: CASSRFVGTEAFF.

In this sample, this clonotype turned up a few times. The rearrangement links TRBV29-1 to TRBJ2-1; possibly TRBD1 or TRBD2 for D (6 bases each). V was shortened by 4 bases and J by 0 bases, with 10 bases between the two germline ends. The CDR3 loop spans 14 amino acids. Germline V lookup: CDR1 SQVTM, CDR2 ANQGSEA. Written as DNA, the CDR3 is TGCAGCGTTGCATCGGGGGCCTCCTACAATGAGCAGTTCTTC. Translated, it gives CSVASGASYNEQFF.

V gene TRBV5-1 combines with J gene TRBJ1-1, with TRBD1 as a possible D gene (6 bases). The CDR3 consists of 14 residues. V gave up 0 bases and J gave up 11 bases, with 17 bases separating them. Germline V gives CDR1 SGHRS, CDR2 YFSETQ. CDR3 in amino acids: CASSLEGPMGAAFF. The CDR3 DNA reads TGCGCCAGCAGCTTGGAGGGTCCCATGGGGGCTGCTTTCTTT.

DNA of the CDR3: TGCAGTGCTAGCAGGGGCGATTGGCGGCCCCAGCATTTT. Translated: CSASRGDWRPQHF. The V call is TRBV20-1, the J call TRBJ1-5; maybe TRBD1 (6 bases). V lost 3 bases and J 9 bases, leaving 15 bases between the germline ends. CDR3 length: 13 residues. The germline gives CDR1 DFQATT, CDR2 SNEGSKA (reference sequence).